The 32 T cell receptor beta chains below were found in one sample sequenced in a study of PD-L1 blockade in urothelial cancer. Time point indicated: peripheral blood 6 weeks after treatment start. Profiled with immunoSEQ multiplex PCR; TCRdb holds only in-frame clones, not every one. The data contain roughly 120,000 clones, approximately 89% of them singletons. The sequences come from PBMCs, collected around atezolizumab (anti-PD-L1) treatment. These receptors were taken from a man aged 55 to 70 with urothelial cancer.

The chain carries TRBV9 and TRBJ2-3, with D perhaps matching TRBD2 (6 bases). The germline CDR1 and CDR2 sequences are SGDLS and YYNGEE. V dropped 0 bases and J dropped 3 bases, with 11 bases sitting between them. The CDR3 is 15 residues long. The CDR3 region has the DNA TGTGCCAGCAGCGTAGAGGGGCTAGCGACAGATACGCAGTATTTT. Translated: CASSVEGLATDTQYF.

The chain joins TRBV7-2 to TRBJ2-7; D is ambiguous. The CDR3 sequence is 13 residues long. Germline V gene data show CDR1 as SGHTA and CDR2 as FQGNSA. V lost 5 bases, J lost 3 bases, and 11 bases lay in between. CDR3 residues: CASSEERIYEQYF. The DNA for the CDR3 is TGTGCCAGCAGCGAGGAAAGGATCTACGAGCAGTACTTC.

The V call is TRBV7-9, the J call TRBJ1-1; D not resolved. Germline V gene lookup returns CDR1 SEHNR and CDR2 FQNEAQ (reference sequence). CDR3 size: 17 residues. V was cut by 5 bases and J by 6 bases, with 25 bases left in between. In DNA, the CDR3 is TGTGCCAGCAGCCCGCCATTTGGGGAGCGTCTTGGGGCTGAAGCTTTCTTT. Amino acid sequence: CASSPPFGERLGAEAFF.

This chain uses TRBV5-1 with TRBJ2-5; 9 nucleotides align to TRBD1. The germline CDR1 and CDR2 sequences are SGHRS and YFSETQ. CDR3 length: 14 amino acids. Losses at the gene ends were 4 bases for V and 2 bases for J; bases not matched to a gene: 3. The CDR3 is CASSSGTGQETQYF. The CDR3, as DNA: TGCGCCAGCAGCAGTGGGACAGGGCAAGAGACCCAGTACTTC. Supplemented by reference TRBV5-1 and TRBJ2-5, the full variable domain reads KAGVTQTPRYLIKTRGQQVTLSCSPISGHRSVSWYQQTPGQGLQFLFEYFSETQRNKGNFPGRFSGRQFSNSRSEMNVSTLELGDSALYLCASSSGTGQETQYFGPGTRLLVL.

The chain recombines TRBV19 with TRBJ1-5; TRBD1 matches at 9 bases. The germline CDR1 and CDR2 sequences are LNHDA and SQIVND (reference sequence). The CDR3 is 14 amino acids. Trimming at V came to 5 bases and at J to 6 bases, leaving 5 bases not matched to a gene. The CDR3 spells CASSVTGGGQPQHF. In DNA, the CDR3 is TGTGCCAGTAGTGTTACAGGGGGCGGTCAGCCCCAGCATTTT. The full variable domain, with the rest looked up from reference TRBV19 and TRBJ1-5, is DGGITQSPKYLFRKEGQNVTLSCEQNLNHDAMYWYRQDPGQGLRLIYYSQIVNDFQKGDIAEGYSVSREKKESFPLTVTSAQKNPTAFYLCASSVTGGGQPQHFGDGTRLSIL.

V gene TRBV4-1 combines with J gene TRBJ2-5; TRBD2 is a possible D gene (7 bases). CDR3 length: 15 amino acids. V lost 1 base, J lost 3 bases, and 12 bases lay in between. CDR1 and CDR2 (germline): MGHRA, YSYEKL. CDR3 DNA: TGCGCCAGCAGCCAAGCCTCGGGGGGCGAAGAGACCCAGTACTTC. This translates into CASSQASGGEETQYF.

This clone has a single count. The chain recombines TRBV9 with TRBJ2-1, with 8 nucleotides matching TRBD1. The junction had 2 bases not matched to a gene; V was cut back by 3 bases and J by 3 bases. CDR1 SGDLS and CDR2 YYNGEE come from the germline V gene. The CDR3 length is 14 residues. CDR3 protein: CASSGGTGYNEQFF. The CDR3 DNA is TGTGCCAGCAGCGGAGGGACAGGCTACAATGAGCAGTTCTTC.

A single count supports this clone. This chain uses TRBV5-1 with TRBJ2-5, with D tentatively TRBD1 (5 bases). The germline V and J ends were trimmed by 1 base and 3 bases, with 16 bases remaining between them. The CDR3 spans 16 residues. Germline lookup yields CDR1 SGHRS and CDR2 YFSETQ. For the CDR3, the DNA is TGCGCCAGCAGCTTGAGAGGTTCCAGCAGGGAAGAGACCCAGTACTTC. Encoded protein: CASSLRGSSREETQYF.

The chain links TRBV7-8 to TRBJ2-2, with 10 positions matching TRBD1. Per the germline V gene, CDR1 is SGHVS and CDR2 is FQNEAQ. The CDR3 length is 16 residues. V trimming: 4 bases; J trimming: 6 bases; junction bases outside the gene matches: 8. The CDR3 here is CASSSLGQGGSGELFF. The CDR3 coding sequence is TGTGCCAGCAGCTCCCTTGGACAGGGGGGGTCCGGGGAGCTGTTTTTT.

This chain links TRBV10-3 with TRBJ1-1; possibly TRBD1 for D (6 bases). The ends were cut back, 7 bases at V and 4 bases at J, with 13 bases in the middle. CDR3 length equals 13 residues. The germline V gene encodes CDR1 ENHRY and CDR2 SYGVKD. The DNA of the CDR3 is TGTGCCATCACCGGGGACACTTTCACTGAAGCTTTCTTT. Translation: CAITGDTFTEAFF.

The chain carries TRBV5-1 and TRBJ2-3; 8 bases agree with TRBD2. The CDR3 has 15 amino acids. J lost 4 bases, V lost 5 bases, and 9 bases had no gene match. The germline gives CDR1 SGHRS, CDR2 YFSETQ. CDR3 amino acids: CASSDQRESPDTQYF. Here the CDR3 DNA reads TGCGCCAGCAGTGACCAGCGGGAGAGCCCAGATACGCAGTATTTT.

The V and J genes are TRBV28 and TRBJ2-6; D ambiguous. This CDR3 has 15 amino acids. Per germline, CDR1 MDHEN and CDR2 SYDVKM. V lost 4 bases to trimming and J lost 4 bases, with 11 bases between them. The CDR3 DNA follows: TGTGCCAGCAGTTCCTTTTCTCTAGGGGCCAACGTCCTGACTTTC. This sequence encodes CASSSFSLGANVLTF.

Points on this clone: A read error may produce the germline difference seen at one junction end. The sample has other DNA sequences that encode this CDR3 too. This chain links TRBV4-3 with TRBJ2-7, with D uncertain. The CDR3 has 14 residues. Germline V gene lookup returns CDR1 LGHNA and CDR2 YSLEER. Here the CDR3 DNA reads TGCGCCAGCAGCCCCTCGCCAGGTCTCTACGAACAGTACTTC. This gives the protein CASSPSPGLYEQYF.

The rearrangement joins TRBV28 to TRBJ1-2, with D unresolved. Trimming took off 3 bases at V and 4 bases at J, with 9 bases between the two ends. The CDR3 covers 13 residues. Germline CDR1 reads MDHEN; CDR2 reads SYDVKM. CDR3 loop: CASSLFGVYGYTF. The DNA for the CDR3 is TGTGCCAGCAGTTTGTTCGGGGTCTATGGCTACACCTTC.

CDR3 DNA sequence: TGTGCCAGTAGTGGCCGGGACACTGGCTCCTACAATGAGCAGTTCTTC. Encoded protein: CASSGRDTGSYNEQFF. The chain employs TRBV19 and TRBJ2-1; possibly TRBD1 for D (6 bases). This CDR3 has 16 amino acids. With 5 bases removed from V and 0 bases from J, the gap between germline ends came to 14 bases. In germline, CDR1 is LNHDA, CDR2 SQIVND (reference sequence).

This chain connects TRBV27 to TRBJ1-4; 7 bases align to TRBD1. The germline V gene encodes CDR1 MNHEY and CDR2 SMNVEV (reference sequence). The CDR3 is made up of 16 amino acids. With 5 bases clipped from V and 2 bases from J, the junction kept 8 bases outside the gene matches. Here the CDR3 DNA reads TGTGCCAGCAGTCCCCTACAGGGGTACACTAATGAAAAACTGTTTTTT. Translating gives CASSPLQGYTNEKLFF.

J is TRBJ2-5 and V is TRBV4-2, with 16 bases lining up with TRBD2. CDR1 is LGHNA and CDR2 is YNFKEQ in the germline V gene. This CDR3 has 19 residues. V trimming: 1 base; J trimming: 2 bases; junction bases outside the gene matches: 7. CDR3: CASSQAGLAGGRSQETQYF. CDR3 in DNA: TGTGCCAGCAGCCAAGCGGGACTAGCGGGGGGGCGAAGTCAAGAGACCCAGTACTTC.

The gene calls are TRBV9 and TRBJ1-3; 10 positions match TRBD1. The CDR3 runs to 17 residues. Per the germline V gene, CDR1 is SGDLS and CDR2 is YYNGEE. The J segment lost 5 bases and the V segment lost 4 bases, leaving 12 bases of the junction unmatched. CDR3 nucleotide sequence: TGTGCCAGCAGCCCATCCGGGACAGGGGTTCGGAGAAACACCATATATTTT. Its translation: CASSPSGTGVRRNTIYF.

The chain carries TRBV30 and TRBJ2-7; TRBD2 might be the D (6 bases). The germline V gene has CDR1 GTSNPN and CDR2 SVGIG (reference sequence). This CDR3 region has 14 residues. V was trimmed by 0 bases and J by 4 bases, leaving 13 bases between them. This CDR3 is CAWSVSGAGYEQYF. CDR3 nucleotide sequence: TGTGCCTGGAGTGTAAGCGGAGCGGGTTACGAGCAGTACTTC.

This chain connects TRBV11-2 to TRBJ2-5; 14 nucleotides agree with TRBD2. Germline values: CDR1 SGHAT, CDR2 FQNNGV. The CDR3 runs 16 residues. The J segment lost 5 bases and the V segment lost 3 bases, leaving 5 bases of the junction unmatched. DNA of the CDR3: TGTGCCAGCAGCTTGGGACTAGCGGGAGCGCGGGAGACCCAGTACTTC. Translating it yields CASSLGLAGARETQYF.

This clone was detected only once. The chain employs TRBV19 and TRBJ2-2; 9 nucleotides line up with TRBD2. The V segment lost 5 bases and the J segment 6 bases; nucleotides outside the gene matches: 4. Germline V gene lookup returns CDR1 LNHDA and CDR2 SQIVND (reference sequence). This CDR3 has 14 residues. CDR3 DNA: TGTGCCAGTAGTCAGAGCGGGAGGTCCGGGGAGCTGTTTTTT. It codes for CASSQSGRSGELFF.

The chain has TRBV7-4 and TRBJ2-5; 9 bases map to TRBD1. Germline V gene data show CDR1 as SGHVT and CDR2 as SQSDAQ. V was clipped by 4 bases and J by 5 bases; unmatched bases: 11. This CDR3 contains 16 residues. In DNA form, the CDR3 reads TGTGCCAGCAGCTCAGGGCGGGACAGGGTTCAGGAGACCCAGTACTTC. Its translation: CASSSGRDRVQETQYF.

With regard to this clone: Within the sample, other DNA sequences also encode this same CDR3. The chain uses TRBV5-1 and TRBJ2-5; 7 bases are a match to TRBD1. Trimming cost V 4 bases and J 2 bases; bases outside gene matches: 5. The germline gives CDR1 SGHRS, CDR2 YFSETQ. The CDR3 is made up of 14 amino acids. The CDR3 DNA reads as TGCGCCAGCAGCCCATCAGGGGGACAAGAGACCCAGTACTTC. As protein: CASSPSGGQETQYF.

The chain recombines TRBV7-2 with TRBJ1-1; D is undetermined. The germline V gene has CDR1 SGHTA and CDR2 FQGNSA. This CDR3 contains 13 residues. Trimming took 2 bases from V and 1 from J, leaving 5 bases between them. CDR3 nucleotides: TGTGCCAGCAGCTTATTAGAGAACACTGAAGCTTTCTTT. Its protein product is CASSLLENTEAFF.

The gene calls are TRBV18 and TRBJ1-2; D perhaps matches TRBD1 (6 bases). V lost 5 bases and J lost 2, with 9 bases in between. The V gene's germline CDR1 is KGHSH and CDR2 LQKENI. The CDR3 sequence is 13 residues long. The CDR3 region has the DNA TGTGCCAGCTCATCAGGGGAGAACTATGGCTACACCTTC. This gives the protein CASSSGENYGYTF.

The gene calls are TRBV4-3 and TRBJ1-2, with 7 bases lining up with TRBD1. CDR1 and CDR2 (germline): LGHNA, YSLEER. The CDR3 runs 12 residues. The ends lost 3 bases at V and 7 bases at J; junction bases unmatched: 2. CDR3 nucleotide sequence: TGCGCCAGCAGCCACGACAGGGCTGGCTACACCTTC. It is translated as CASSHDRAGYTF.

The J gene is TRBJ1-1, the V gene TRBV7-8; D may be TRBD1 (6 bases). The CDR3 sequence is 15 residues long. V was trimmed by 3 bases and J by 9 bases, leaving 20 bases between them. Germline CDR1 is SGHVS and CDR2 is FQNEAQ. Here the CDR3 DNA reads TGTGCCAGCAGCTTTGGACAGCGGGGGTCCTCTAAAGCTTTCTTT. Protein: CASSFGQRGSSKAFF.

The chain uses TRBV7-2 and TRBJ2-1; 7 bases map to TRBD1. The CDR3 runs to 13 residues. Germline CDR1 SGHTA, CDR2 FQGNSA. The junction had 5 bases not matched to a gene; V was cut back by 5 bases and J by 7 bases. CDR3 nucleotides: TGTGCCAGCAGCATACAGGGGTTTAATGAGCAGTTCTTC. It encodes CASSIQGFNEQFF.

The chain is built from TRBV18 and TRBJ2-2; D may be TRBD2 (6 bases). This CDR3 spans 15 amino acids. The germline V and J ends were trimmed by 1 base and 4 bases, with 10 bases remaining between them. CDR1 is KGHSH, CDR2 LQKENI, per germline. The CDR3 DNA follows: TGTGCCAGCTCACCACGGCAGGGAGGCACCGGGGAGCTGTTTTTT. It translates to CASSPRQGGTGELFF.

The chain combines TRBV6-5 with TRBJ1-2, with TRBD1 matching over 10 bases. V trimming: 7 bases; J trimming: 5 bases; junction bases outside the gene matches: 4. CDR3 length equals 13 residues. In germline, CDR1 is MNHEY, CDR2 SVGAGI. The CDR3 DNA follows: TGTGCCAGCACCGTGGACAGGGGGTATGGCTACACCTTC. As protein: CASTVDRGYGYTF.

This clone was picked up a small number of times. V and J are TRBV28 and TRBJ1-1; possible D gene TRBD1, 5 bases. This CDR3 spans 13 amino acids. Trimming removed 3 bases at V and 4 bases at J, with 9 bases between. CDR1 is MDHEN, CDR2 SYDVKM, per germline. The CDR3 protein is CASSLSGGTEAFF. In nucleotides, the CDR3 is TGTGCCAGCAGTTTGTCCGGGGGCACTGAAGCTTTCTTT.

V gene TRBV7-2 combines with J gene TRBJ1-4; D not resolved. The CDR3 totals 13 residues. V was shortened by 5 bases and J by 4 bases, with 8 bases between the two germline ends. Germline CDR1 is SGHTA and CDR2 is FQGNSA. CDR3: CASSPRGNEKLFF. Written as DNA, the CDR3 is TGTGCCAGCAGCCCGCGGGGTAATGAAAAACTGTTTTTT.